Sequencing of this T cell receptor beta chain was carried out in a study of blood T cells in healthy people across ages (dated by TCRdb to 2014 to 2015). About the study as a whole: In model experiments, template switching captured roughly one uniquely barcoded TCR beta cDNA molecule for every two T cells. To avoid experimental bias, donors of different ages were distributed randomly across sequencing lanes. Four age groups were formed from the donors: young (average about 16 years), middle-aged (around 37), aged (roughly 56) and long-lived (approximately 80). The study measured age-related changes in TCR beta repertoire diversity using deep sequencing normalized with unique cDNA molecular identifiers. The study analyzed two additional independent replicas of 1 million unique cDNA reads from the same blood draw for two donors, one aged 18 to 30 and one aged 80 or older.

Library preparation used 5' RACE. Sequencing used an Illumina HiSeq 2500. The second PCR ran for roughly 7 to 11 cycles and used a J-beta primer mix along with a sample-barcoded 5' primer. A unique molecular identifier was introduced onto each TCR beta cDNA molecule by a template-switch 5' adaptor carrying 12 random nucleotides. At least 2.5 million CDR3-containing paired-end reads were obtained from each sample. First-strand cDNA was synthesized from all RNA with the Mint cDNA synthesis kit, primed by a TRBC-specific oligonucleotide. Following uracil-DNA glycosylase treatment, a first 18-cycle PCR with universal primers M1SS and BC2_uni_R was performed on all cDNA. The authors' analysis ran thus. For normalization, 1 million high-quality reads were randomly selected from each sample, with every read carrying a distinct molecular identifier. Reads with shared molecular identifiers were discarded instead of being binned into consensus sequences. MiTCR, run with a Q25 quality threshold and the strictest error-elimination algorithm, handled CDR3 identification, clonotype clustering and error correction. A nonparametric unseen species model with Euler transformation was used to estimate lower-bound total TCR beta diversity. The raw public data were reprocessed by TCRdb itself: fastp quality trimming at Q25, MiXCR clonotype calling, in-frame beta chains only. Rows with a matching CDR3 protein are joined into one entry that keeps the most common DNA and genes. TCRdb, not the original authors, processed these V and J calls. The sample table lists 1 million to 1.2 million distinct CDR3 sequences, under 40% of them with a count of one. Roughly 14% of the sample comes from the top ten.

From a lookup of the germline V gene (reference sequence), CDR1 and CDR2 are SEHNR and FQNEAQ. Including the terminal cysteine and phenylalanine, the CDR3 comprises 11 residues. Here the CDR3 DNA is all that survives: 33 bases in frame from base 1. V gives up 3 bases and J gives up 4 bases, and the segment between their germline ends measures 3 bases. Paper-wide results and their limitations: Estimates of total diversity from one million sequenced T cells were regarded as lower bounds and underestimates. Observed TCR beta diversity per million T cells fell roughly linearly with age, and a significant reduction was already apparent by age roughly 40. Because the CMV infection status of the donors was unknown, age-related changes in expanded clonotypes may potentially have been confounded. There was a strong correlation between observed TCR beta diversity and the percentage of naive T cells measured by flow cytometry. The long-lived group showed more naive CD4+ T cells, fewer expanded clones and increased TCR diversity than the aged group, suggesting age selection. Bulk unsorted PBMC profiling prevented conclusive comparison of naive and antigen-experienced compartments.

Systemically healthy Caucasian individuals from Russia, roughly 40 in total and aged about 6 to 95 years, were included as donors. Each donor gave about 10 milliliters of peripheral blood, drawn into EDTA-treated Vacutainer tubes. Ficoll-Paque density-gradient centrifugation was used to isolate PBMCs, with at least 6 million per sample. Trizol reagent was used to extract total RNA from PBMCs, with at least 6 micrograms per sample. The percentages of naive CD45RAhigh/CD27high T cells were determined by flow cytometry on a PBMC aliquot from every donor. This clonotype was detected only a few times. The antigen this receptor binds is unknown. No clone much larger than this one lies a single base away; base qualities are absent.

Sequences were obtained from blood. The TCR was taken from a man aged 18 to 30 in good health. This chain joins TRBV7-9 to TRBJ1-2; the D gene identity is not certain. CDR3 loop: CASSFAYGYTF. The DNA sequence follows: TGTGCCAGCAGCTTTGCCTATGGCTACACCTTC. The variable domain in full, with residues beyond the CDR3 obtained from the reference TRBV7-9 and TRBJ1-2 genes, is DTGVSQNPRHKITKRGQNVTFRCDPISEHNRLYWYRQTLGQGPEFLTYFQNEAQLEKSRLLSDRFSAERPKGSFSTLEIQRTEQGDSAMYLCASSFAYGYTFGSGTRLTVV.